The 5 T cell receptor beta chains below were found in one sample sequenced in a study of identical twins. MiXCR, applied by TCRdb to the 5' RACE reads, yields one record per CDR3 protein. Among 690,000 or so distinct CDR3 sequences listed, roughly 6% were seen once. Sequencing used naive T cells sorted from blood. The receptors were gathered from a man between 18 and 35 years old in good health.

The chain carries TRBV4-1 and TRBJ2-3, with D tentatively TRBD1 (5 bases). Germline lookup yields CDR1 MGHRA and CDR2 YSYEKL. Trimming stripped 3 bases from V and 6 bases from J, with 19 bases between. This CDR3 comprises 16 residues. DNA of the CDR3: TGCGCCAGCAGCCAGGGGCTCGGACACGAATTCGATACGCAGTATTTT. Translated, it gives CASSQGLGHEFDTQYF.

The chain uses TRBV6-1 and TRBJ1-5, with 8 bases fitting TRBD1. Looked up from germline, CDR1 is MNHNS and CDR2 is SASEGT. The CDR3 contains 15 residues. J was trimmed by 3 bases and V by 11 bases; bases with no gene match: 12. The CDR3: CASADRQGSNQPQHF. The CDR3 DNA is TGTGCCTCAGCTGACCGACAGGGGTCCAATCAGCCCCAGCATTTT.

The V gene is TRBV5-5, the J gene TRBJ2-1, with 7 bases fitting TRBD2. This CDR3 has 17 amino acids. Germline trimming cut 4 bases from V and 4 bases from J; bases unmatched to any gene: 14. Looked up from germline, CDR1 is SGHKS and CDR2 is YYEKEE (reference sequence). In DNA, the CDR3 is TGTGCCAGCAGCCACCCGGTTCGGGGAGGGCTATACAATGAGCAGTTCTTC. As protein: CASSHPVRGGLYNEQFF.

This clonotype was observed many times. The CDR3 spells CASSVVGGAKEQFF. Written as DNA, the CDR3 is TGTGCCAGCAGTGTTGTTGGGGGGGCAAAAGAGCAGTTCTTC. The rearrangement uses TRBV7-9 and TRBJ2-1; TRBD2 might be the D (7 bases). Germline values: CDR1 SEHNR, CDR2 FQNEAQ (reference sequence). The V end lost 6 bases, the J end lost 10 bases, and 19 bases lay between the germline ends. This CDR3 comprises 14 residues.

This clonotype appeared a few times. The V and J genes are TRBV12-3 or TRBV12-4 and TRBJ2-3; D uncertain. There are 14 residues in the CDR3. V was cut by 3 bases and J by 0 bases, with 7 bases left in between. The CDR3 region has the DNA TGTGCCAGCAGTTTCATCGCTAGCACAGATACGCAGTATTTT. It is translated as CASSFIASTDTQYF.